The next 3 T cell receptor beta chains were all read from a single sample in a study of blood T cells in healthy people across ages. A second PCR, run for 7 to 11 cycles, used a sample-barcoded 5' primer plus a J-beta primer mix. MiXCR, run by TCRdb on the 5' RACE reads, gives a single entry per CDR3 protein. The sample has nearly 1 million distinct CDR3 sequences, roughly 51% seen once. The sequenced material came from blood. The origin of the receptors is a woman aged 55-69 years in good health.

This chain joins TRBV29-1 and TRBJ2-3; tentatively, D is TRBD1 (6 bases). The V gene's germline CDR1 is SQVTM and CDR2 ANQGSEA. The V end was cut by 5 bases, the J end by 7 bases, with 22 bases between. The CDR3 is made up of 15 amino acids. This chain's CDR3 is CSVLGAGSRWNTQYF. Here the CDR3 DNA reads TGCAGCGTTCTGGGGGCAGGGTCCCGTTGGAATACGCAGTATTTT.

In this sample, this clonotype turned up a few times. The rearrangement links TRBV24-1 to TRBJ2-5; 9 nucleotides match TRBD1. The CDR3 spans 15 residues. Germline CDR1 is KGHDR and CDR2 is SFDVKD. V lost 7 bases, J lost 5 bases, and 10 bases stayed unmatched. The DNA for the CDR3 is TGTGCCACCAGAGCTACAGGGGGCAGGGGGGAGACCCAGTACTTC. Translating gives CATRATGGRGETQYF.

This chain uses TRBV20-1 with TRBJ2-7; the D is unclear. Between the trimmed V and J ends, which lost 5 bases and 2 bases, there was a span of 10 bases. CDR3 length equals 12 residues. Germline V gene lookup returns CDR1 DFQATT and CDR2 SNEGSKA (reference sequence). The CDR3 bases are TGCAGTGCTCGGCCAGGTCCCTACGAGCAGTACTTC. Translated, it gives CSARPGPYEQYF.